This T cell receptor (beta chain) was recorded in a study of response to subunit inactivated influenza vaccine (dated by TCRdb to 2017 to 2018). In the study overall: Deep quantitative T cell receptor repertoire profiling was used in the study to track responses to a trivalent subunit inactivated influenza vaccine. General findings and caveats noted by the study authors: The authors suggested that each seasonal influenza vaccination may recruit only a limited number of new T cells.

Comments on this clonotype: Its antigen is still unknown. Base qualities are missing; no much larger clone stands one base away.

Receptor libraries were prepared by RT-PCR. Sequenced using an Illumina HiSeq 2500. The raw public reads went through TCRdb reprocessing: fastp at Q25, MiXCR clone calling, in-frame beta chains kept. Rows with one shared CDR3 protein collapse into an entry with the most common genes and DNA. Here the sample has about 620,000 distinct CDR3 sequences; roughly 12% occur a single time. The ten largest clones capture approximately 9.9% of the sample. From cysteine to phenylalanine, the CDR3 is 15 amino acids long. The kept DNA is CDR3 alone, 45 bases in frame from the first base. In the germline V gene, CDR1 corresponds to SNHLY and CDR2 to FYNNEI. V and J are truncated by 4 bases and 3 bases respectively, leaving an intervening sequence of 13 bases. A further study also used this sample, focusing on T cells expressing NK-cell markers. The second study's authors report: The TCR beta cDNA libraries were made using 5'RACE template switching, a step that added both a universal primer site and unique molecular identifiers. Three sorted T-cell subsets (CD3+CD56+NKG2C+, CD3+CD56+NKG2C- and CD3+CD56-NKG2C+) from fewer than 10 donors had their TCR beta-chain repertoires profiled. Seven of the eight sequenced donors were HCMV-seropositive and one was HCMV-seronegative. In several experiments an anti-gammadeltaTCR antibody was added to restrict sorting to alphabetaTCR-expressing T cells. In 5 to 7 donors, the dominant CD3+CD56+NKG2C+ clonotypes were found to rank among the top 10 CD8+ clonotypes and to make up about 1.0-7.0% of CD8+ T cells. Those dominant clonotypes were again the most abundant among CD3+CD56-NKG2C+ cells in a handful of donors, at about 28.3-65%. It remained unclear whether the expanded NKG2C-expressing T cell clones were specific for HCMV antigens. The study sequenced eight donors, all healthy volunteers chosen at random: three men and five women. HCMV-specific IgG was detected in serum with a commercial ELISA kit to determine HCMV serostatus. Ficoll density gradient centrifugation was used to isolate peripheral blood mononuclear cells from blood. For about six donors, unsorted PBMC were also used to sequence bulk peripheral blood T-cell repertoires. cDNA synthesis was primed from the TCR beta constant segment and was followed by two successive PCR amplification steps. Libraries were sequenced as 2 x 150 bp reads on Illumina HiSeq 2000/2500, MiSeq or NextSeq. Reads were demultiplexed and grouped by UMI with MIGEC, and clonotypes were assembled and quantified with MiTCR. Only TCR cDNA sequences supported by at least two reads were kept to exclude erroneous sequences. The tcR package was used for downstream repertoire analysis, and clonotypes were matched between fractions using CDR3 nucleotide sequence together with V segment. VDJmatch was used to annotate antigen specificity against VDJdb, with one amino acid substitution in CDR3 permitted.

Sequencing used PBMCs from blood, obtained on the day of vaccination. This TCR was sampled from a man aged 45 to 65 who received an inactivated influenza vaccine. Donor details come from another sample of the same person, matched by shared clones. The V gene is TRBV2 and the J gene is TRBJ1-5; there is no confident call for the D gene. The sequenced DNA: TGTGCCAGCAGTGTATGGAGCCTAGACAATCAGCCCCAGCATTTT. The encoded protein is CASSVWSLDNQPQHF.